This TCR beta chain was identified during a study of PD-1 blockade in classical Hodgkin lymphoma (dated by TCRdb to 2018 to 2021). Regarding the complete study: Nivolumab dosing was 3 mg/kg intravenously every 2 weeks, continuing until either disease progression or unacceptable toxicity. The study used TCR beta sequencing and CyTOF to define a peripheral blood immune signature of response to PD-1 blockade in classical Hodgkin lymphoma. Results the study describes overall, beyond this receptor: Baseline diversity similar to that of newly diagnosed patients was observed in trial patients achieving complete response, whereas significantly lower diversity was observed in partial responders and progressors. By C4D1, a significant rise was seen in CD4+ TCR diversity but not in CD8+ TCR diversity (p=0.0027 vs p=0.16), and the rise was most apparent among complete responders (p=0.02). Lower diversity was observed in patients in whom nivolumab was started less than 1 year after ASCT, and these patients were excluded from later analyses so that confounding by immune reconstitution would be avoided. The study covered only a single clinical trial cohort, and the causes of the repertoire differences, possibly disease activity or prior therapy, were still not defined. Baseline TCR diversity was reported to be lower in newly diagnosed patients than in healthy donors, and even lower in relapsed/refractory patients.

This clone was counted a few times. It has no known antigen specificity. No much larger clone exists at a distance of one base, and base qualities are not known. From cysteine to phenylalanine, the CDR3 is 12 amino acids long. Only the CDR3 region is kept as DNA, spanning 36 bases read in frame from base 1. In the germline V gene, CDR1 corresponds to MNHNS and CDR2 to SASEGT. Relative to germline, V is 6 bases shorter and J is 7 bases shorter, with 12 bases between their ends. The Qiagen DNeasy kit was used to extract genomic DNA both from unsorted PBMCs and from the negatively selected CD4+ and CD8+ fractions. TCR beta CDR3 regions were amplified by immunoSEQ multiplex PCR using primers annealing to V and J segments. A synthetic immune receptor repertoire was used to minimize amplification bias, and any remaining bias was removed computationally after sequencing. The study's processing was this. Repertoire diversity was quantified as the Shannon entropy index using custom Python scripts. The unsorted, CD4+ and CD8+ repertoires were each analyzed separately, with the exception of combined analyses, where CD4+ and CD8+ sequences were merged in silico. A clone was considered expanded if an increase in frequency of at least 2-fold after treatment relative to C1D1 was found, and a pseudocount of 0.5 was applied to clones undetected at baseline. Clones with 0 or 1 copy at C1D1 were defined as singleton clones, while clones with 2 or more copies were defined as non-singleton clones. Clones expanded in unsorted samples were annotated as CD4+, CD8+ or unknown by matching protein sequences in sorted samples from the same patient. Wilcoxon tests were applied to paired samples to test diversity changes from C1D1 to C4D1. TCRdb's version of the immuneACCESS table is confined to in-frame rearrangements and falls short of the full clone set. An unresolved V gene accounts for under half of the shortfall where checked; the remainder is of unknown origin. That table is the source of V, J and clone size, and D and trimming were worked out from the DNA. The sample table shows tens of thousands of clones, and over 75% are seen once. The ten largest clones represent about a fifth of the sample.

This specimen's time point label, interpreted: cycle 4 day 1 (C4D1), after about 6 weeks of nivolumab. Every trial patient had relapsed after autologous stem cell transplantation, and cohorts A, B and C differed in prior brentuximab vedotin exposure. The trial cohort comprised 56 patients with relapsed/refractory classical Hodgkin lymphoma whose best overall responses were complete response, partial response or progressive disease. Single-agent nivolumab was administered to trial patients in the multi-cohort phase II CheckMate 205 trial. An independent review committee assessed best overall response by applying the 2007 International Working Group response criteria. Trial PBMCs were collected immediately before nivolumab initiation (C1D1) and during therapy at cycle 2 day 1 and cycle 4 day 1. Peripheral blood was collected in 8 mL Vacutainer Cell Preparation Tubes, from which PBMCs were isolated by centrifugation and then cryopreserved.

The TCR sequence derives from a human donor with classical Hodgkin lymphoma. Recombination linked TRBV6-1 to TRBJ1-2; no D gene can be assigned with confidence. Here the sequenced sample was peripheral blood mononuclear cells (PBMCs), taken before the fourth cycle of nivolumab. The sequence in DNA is TGTGCCAGCAGCCCTAACAGACCTGGCTACACCTTC. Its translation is CASSPNRPGYTF.